Following are 27 T cell receptor beta chains from one sample sequenced in a study of CD4 T cells in relation to SARS-CoV-2 and coronaviruses. The data were produced by immunoSEQ multiplex PCR, yet TCRdb's version contains in-frame clones alone and is incomplete. The sample records tens of thousands of clones, around 68% being singletons. Before the COVID-19 pandemic, during about 2010-2018, CD4+ T cells were taken from unexposed donors. After nine to ten days of culture, CD4+ T cells were isolated. The antigens of these receptors remain unknown. Sample: CD4+ T cells from PBMCs, cultured in vitro. These receptors were obtained from a human donor in good health.

This clone was observed a handful of times. J is TRBJ2-7 and V is TRBV9; TRBD1 matches at 9 bases. CDR1 is SGDLS, CDR2 YYNGEE, per germline. This CDR3 is 15 amino acids long. V lost 4 bases to trimming and J lost 5 bases; unmatched junction nucleotides: 10. The CDR3 region has the DNA TGTGCCAGCAGCCGAGGAGGGACAGGGATCCACGAGCAGTACTTC. Encoded protein: CASSRGGTGIHEQYF.

This clone was observed a handful of times. The J gene is TRBJ1-2, the V gene TRBV7-2; TRBD1 matches at 7 bases. The CDR3 runs to 14 residues. The germline V gene has CDR1 SGHTA and CDR2 FQGNSA. The V segment lost 0 bases and the J segment 2 bases; nucleotides outside the gene matches: 0. CDR3 amino acids: CASSLAGGNYGYTF. As DNA, the CDR3 is TGTGCCAGCAGCTTAGCAGGGGGCAACTATGGCTACACCTTC.

The gene calls are TRBV4-1 and TRBJ1-5; TRBD1 might be the D (5 bases). Deletions cut 3 bases from V and 6 bases from J, with 12 bases between. This CDR3 region has 14 residues. Per the germline V gene, CDR1 is MGHRA and CDR2 is YSYEKL. The CDR3 region has the DNA TGCGCCAGCAGCCATCAGGGTCACAGTCAGCCCCAGCATTTT. It codes for CASSHQGHSQPQHF.

This clone was observed once. The rearrangement links TRBV29-1 to TRBJ2-1; D gene uncertain. The V end lost 6 bases, the J end lost 3 bases, and 12 bases lay between the germline ends. The germline gives CDR1 SQVTM, CDR2 ANQGSEA. The CDR3 consists of 13 residues. The CDR3 coding sequence is TGCAGCGTACTCGCGAGCCACTACAATGAGCAGTTCTTC. It specifies CSVLASHYNEQFF.

The rearrangement uses TRBV5-4 and TRBJ2-7; the D is unclear. The CDR3 is 13 amino acids. From germline, CDR1 is SGHNT and CDR2 YYREEE (reference sequence). V gave up 0 bases and J gave up 3 bases, with 7 bases separating them. The CDR3 spells CASSLEQFYEQYF. CDR3 bases: TGTGCCAGCAGCTTGGAACAGTTCTACGAGCAGTACTTC.

CDR3 DNA sequence: TGTGCCAGCAACCCTACCGGGACACAATATGGCTACACCTTC. This encodes CASNPTGTQYGYTF. The V and J genes are TRBV19 and TRBJ1-2, with a possible D match to TRBD1 (6 bases). Per the germline V gene, CDR1 is LNHDA and CDR2 is SQIVND (reference sequence). V lost 9 bases, J lost 5 bases, and 19 bases lay in between. CDR3 length equals 14 residues.

In this sample, this clone turned up once. The chain couples TRBV19 to TRBJ1-1; TRBD1 aligns across 7 bases. The V gene end was trimmed by 7 bases and the J gene end by 5 bases; junction bases not matched to a gene: 7. The CDR3 has 13 residues. Germline values: CDR1 LNHDA, CDR2 SQIVND (reference sequence). The CDR3 DNA reads TGTGCCAGTACCCTAGTACAGGGGACTGAAGCTTTCTTT. It encodes CASTLVQGTEAFF. Combining the CDR3 with reference TRBV19 and TRBJ1-1 gives the whole variable domain DGGITQSPKYLFRKEGQNVTLSCEQNLNHDAMYWYRQDPGQGLRLIYYSQIVNDFQKGDIAEGYSVSREKKESFPLTVTSAQKNPTAFYLCASTLVQGTEAFFGQGTRLTVV.

This clone occurred a few times. The chain is built from TRBV4-1 and TRBJ1-1; no clear D. Per germline, CDR1 MGHRA and CDR2 YSYEKL. Trimming took 1 base from V and 4 from J, leaving 10 bases between them. The CDR3 totals 14 residues. CDR3 sequence (DNA): TGCGCCAGCAGCCAAGGGCAGTTTGGCACTGAAGCTTTCTTT. This codes for CASSQGQFGTEAFF.

The J gene is TRBJ1-4, the V gene TRBV5-6; TRBD1 might be the D (5 bases). The CDR3 has 13 residues. Germline V gene data show CDR1 as SGHDT and CDR2 as YYEEEE. The V end lost 3 bases, the J end lost 4 bases, and 7 bases lay between the germline ends. CDR3 amino acids: CASSWGINEKLFF. The CDR3 nucleotides read TGTGCCAGCAGCTGGGGGATTAATGAAAAACTGTTTTTT.

The genes are TRBV5-5 and TRBJ1-1; D is ambiguous. This CDR3 is built from 15 residues. The germline CDR1 and CDR2 sequences are SGHKS and YYEKEE (reference sequence). Trimming removed 4 bases from V and 0 bases from J, with 13 bases in between. The CDR3 spells CASSPVRQMNTEAFF. The CDR3 DNA is TGTGCCAGCAGCCCTGTACGGCAGATGAACACTGAAGCTTTCTTT.

V and J are TRBV6-1 and TRBJ1-1; 9 bases fit TRBD1. With V trimmed by 3 bases and J by 2 bases, 4 bases remained unmatched. CDR3 length: 15 amino acids. Germline loops: CDR1 MNHNS, CDR2 SASEGT. The CDR3 loop reads CASSEVGQGNTEAFF. Written as DNA, the CDR3 is TGTGCCAGCAGTGAGGTGGGACAGGGAAACACTGAAGCTTTCTTT.

V is TRBV2 and J is TRBJ2-3; a possible D gene is TRBD2 (5 bases). Germline V lookup: CDR1 SNHLY, CDR2 FYNNEI. The CDR3 is 14 amino acids. V gave up 6 bases and J gave up 3 bases, with 13 bases separating them. CDR3 in amino acids: CASRGFGETDTQYF. The CDR3 nucleotides read TGTGCCAGCAGGGGGTTCGGGGAAACAGATACGCAGTATTTT.

This chain links TRBV28 with TRBJ2-5; D is uncertain. Germline V CDR1 and CDR2: MDHEN, SYDVKM. The CDR3 extends over 13 amino acids. Trimming stripped 4 bases from V and 2 bases from J, with 8 bases between. The CDR3 nucleotides read TGTGCCAGCAGTTCGGACGTTCAAGAGACCCAGTACTTC. This codes for CASSSDVQETQYF.

This clone turned up a few times. This sequence joins TRBV4-1 and TRBJ1-3, with D hard to call. The V gene lost 6 bases and the J gene lost 0 bases, with 12 bases spanning the gap. Germline assignment: CDR1 MGHRA and CDR2 YSYEKL. The length of the CDR3 is 15 residues. CDR3 DNA sequence: TGCGCCAGCAGTAGGGCCGTCATCTCTGGAAACACCATATATTTT. The encoded protein is CASSRAVISGNTIYF.

The chain joins TRBV7-8 to TRBJ2-1, with TRBD2 matching 10 bases. The CDR3 covers 16 residues. Germline assignment: CDR1 SGHVS and CDR2 FQNEAQ. Germline trimming cut 6 bases from V and 5 bases from J; bases unmatched to any gene: 10. The CDR3: CASSRSGGAKHNEQFF. The CDR3 DNA reads as TGTGCCAGCAGTCGGAGCGGGGGGGCCAAGCACAATGAGCAGTTCTTC.

V is TRBV7-2 and J is TRBJ1-2; TRBD1 aligns across 9 bases. Trimming took 4 bases from V and 8 from J; bases not matched to a gene: 8. This CDR3 has 14 residues. CDR1 and CDR2 from the germline V gene are SGHTA and FQGNSA. The DNA of the CDR3 is TGTGCCAGCAGCTCAACAGGGGGCGGATACGGCTACACCTTC. Its translation: CASSSTGGGYGYTF. The full variable domain, completed using reference TRBV7-2 and TRBJ1-2, is GAGVSQSPSNKVTEKGKDVELRCDPISGHTALYWYRQSLGQGLEFLIYFQGNSAPDKSGLPSDRFSAERTGGSVSTLTIQRTQQEDSAVYLCASSSTGGGYGYTFGSGTRLTVV.

The V gene is TRBV30, the J gene TRBJ1-2; the D gene is possibly TRBD1 (5 bases). Germline V gene sequence: CDR1 GTSNPN, CDR2 SVGIG (reference sequence). The length of the CDR3 is 16 residues. Trimming left V 0 bases short and J 4 bases short, with 18 bases between. The CDR3 DNA is TGTGCCTGGAGTGTACCAGTGGGGCCACTAGGCTATGGCTACACCTTC. This translates into CAWSVPVGPLGYGYTF. The complete variable domain, with remaining parts taken from reference TRBV30 and TRBJ1-2, reads SQTIHQWPATLVQPVGSPLSLECTVEGTSNPNLYWYRQAAGRGLQLLFYSVGIGQISSEVPQNLSASRPQDRQFILSSKKLLLSDSGFYLCAWSVPVGPLGYGYTFGSGTRLTVV.

The rearrangement links TRBV9 to TRBJ2-3; 7 bases match TRBD2. With V trimmed by 2 bases and J by 0 bases, 3 bases remained unmatched. The CDR3 length is 15 residues. Germline V gene sequence: CDR1 SGDLS, CDR2 YYNGEE. The CDR3 DNA follows: TGTGCCAGCAGCGTTATTAGCGGGAGCACAGATACGCAGTATTTT. Protein sequence: CASSVISGSTDTQYF.

V and J are TRBV7-2 and TRBJ2-7; 11 bases agree with TRBD2. The CDR3 is 14 amino acids. V dropped 6 bases and J dropped 5; count of bases not matched to a gene: 6. Germline values: CDR1 SGHTA, CDR2 FQGNSA. The CDR3 sequence: CASRGTSGRHEQYF. The CDR3 coding sequence is TGTGCCAGCAGGGGGACTAGCGGTCGGCACGAGCAGTACTTC.

There are a few counts of this clone. The gene calls are TRBV4-3 and TRBJ1-4; D uncertain. Germline-derived CDR1 and CDR2 are LGHNA and YSLEER. V was pared by 6 bases and J by 7 bases, with 12 bases between. The CDR3 loop spans 13 amino acids. The CDR3 DNA follows: TGCGCCAGCAGTCCCCGAGACGGTGAAAAACTGTTTTTT. It is translated as CASSPRDGEKLFF.

The chain links TRBV5-5 to TRBJ2-7; D is undetermined. This CDR3 spans 15 amino acids. V dropped 1 base and J dropped 2 bases, with 13 bases sitting between them. Germline CDR1 SGHKS, CDR2 YYEKEE (reference sequence). DNA for the CDR3: TGTGCCAGCAGCTTGAAGCCAGGAGAAACCTACGAGCAGTACTTC. Protein: CASSLKPGETYEQYF. Filled out from reference TRBV5-5 and TRBJ2-7, the complete variable domain reads DAGVTQSPTHLIKTRGQQVTLRCSPISGHKSVSWYQQVLGQGPQFIFQYYEKEERGRGNFPDRFSARQFPNYSSELNVNALLLGDSALYLCASSLKPGETYEQYFGPGTRLTVT.

This chain connects TRBV7-9 to TRBJ2-3, with D perhaps TRBD2 (5 bases). The CDR3 runs 14 residues. The germline CDR1 and CDR2 sequences are SEHNR and FQNEAQ (reference sequence). V lost 9 bases and J 1 base, leaving 14 bases between the germline ends. Here the CDR3 reads CASGNGIGTDTQYF. CDR3 DNA: TGTGCCAGTGGTAACGGGATCGGCACAGATACGCAGTATTTT.

This clone was seen a few times. The rearrangement joins TRBV7-6 to TRBJ2-4, with D uncertain. The germline V gene has CDR1 SGHVS and CDR2 FNYEAQ. The V end lost 1 base, the J end lost 0 bases, and 13 bases lay between the germline ends. The CDR3 totals 17 residues. The CDR3 loop reads CASSLGASSLAKNIQYF. For the CDR3, the DNA is TGTGCCAGCAGCTTAGGGGCCAGCAGCCTAGCCAAAAACATTCAGTACTTC.

The chain recombines TRBV30 with TRBJ1-1, with D uncertain. V was cut by 3 bases and J by 1 base, with 9 bases left in between. The length of the CDR3 is 13 residues. Germline V gene data show CDR1 as GTSNPN and CDR2 as SVGIG (reference sequence). The CDR3 region has the DNA TGTGCCTGGAGGGCCTCAGGGAACACTGAAGCTTTCTTT. Its protein is CAWRASGNTEAFF. Full variable domain (outside the CDR3, taken from reference TRBV30 and TRBJ1-1): SQTIHQWPATLVQPVGSPLSLECTVEGTSNPNLYWYRQAAGRGLQLLFYSVGIGQISSEVPQNLSASRPQDRQFILSSKKLLLSDSGFYLCAWRASGNTEAFFGQGTRLTVV.

This clone was detected once. This chain's CDR3 is CASRAASGGRGTDTQYF. The CDR3 nucleotides are TGTGCCAGCAGGGCAGCTAGCGGGGGGCGAGGCACAGATACGCAGTATTTT. V usage is TRBV7-6 and J usage is TRBJ2-3; 11 nucleotides match TRBD2. Germline-derived CDR1 and CDR2 are SGHVS and FNYEAQ. Unmatched junction bases numbered 9, after V lost 6 bases and J lost 1 base. This CDR3 contains 17 residues.

The CDR3 region is CASSLGQAAINSYEQYF. For the CDR3, the DNA is TGTGCCAGCAGCTTGGGACAGGCCGCGATAAACTCCTACGAGCAGTACTTC. The chain joins TRBV5-5 to TRBJ2-7; TRBD1 might be the D (6 bases). Trimming removed 0 bases from V and 0 bases from J, with 16 bases in between. CDR3 length: 17 residues. The germline V gene encodes CDR1 SGHKS and CDR2 YYEKEE (reference sequence). The full variable domain, completed using reference TRBV5-5 and TRBJ2-7, is DAGVTQSPTHLIKTRGQQVTLRCSPISGHKSVSWYQQVLGQGPQFIFQYYEKEERGRGNFPDRFSARQFPNYSSELNVNALLLGDSALYLCASSLGQAAINSYEQYFGPGTRLTVT.

The chain combines TRBV18 with TRBJ1-1; no firm D call. In germline, CDR1 is KGHSH, CDR2 LQKENI. The CDR3 length is 14 residues. V was cut by 3 bases and J by 0 bases, with 8 bases left in between. The CDR3: CASSPLVLNTEAFF. Written as DNA, the CDR3 is TGTGCCAGCTCACCCCTGGTACTGAACACTGAAGCTTTCTTT.